This T cell receptor beta chain derives from a study of regulatory T cells in long-lasting Graves disease. General study findings and limits: TRBV28 was favored in persistent disease, as were TRBJ1-2 and TRBJ2-5.

The time point here: newly diagnosed GD, antithyroid drugs for less than 3 months. Preparation of the TCR library used RNA extracted from PBMCs. Clinicians diagnosed Graves' disease using American Thyroid Association guidelines. This clonotype has more than one count but fewer than ten. Its target is unknown. Researchers made TCR beta libraries by using iRepertoire HTBI primers and running Arm-PCR on CDR3 regions. TCRdb called the multiplex PCR reads again in MiXCR, with one record for every CDR3 protein. The sample carries approximately 470,000 distinct CDR3 sequences, roughly 15% recorded once. The J segment lost 8 bases and the V segment lost 5 bases, leaving 10 bases of the junction unmatched. There are 16 residues in the CDR3. From germline, CDR1 is MNHNS and CDR2 SASEGT. Separately, the same data were catalogued under a study of T cells in Graves' hyperthyroidism and ophthalmopathy.

This material consisted of peripheral blood mononuclear cells (PBMCs), taken at new diagnosis, from a patient treated with antithyroid drugs. The rearrangement links TRBV6-1 to TRBJ1-4; the match to TRBD1 covers 11 bases. This sequence was found in a middle-aged man with Graves disease. The CDR3 is CASSPTDRGRGEKLFF. The CDR3 region has the DNA TGTGCCAGCAGTCCTACGGACAGGGGGCGAGGCGAAAAACTGTTTTTT.